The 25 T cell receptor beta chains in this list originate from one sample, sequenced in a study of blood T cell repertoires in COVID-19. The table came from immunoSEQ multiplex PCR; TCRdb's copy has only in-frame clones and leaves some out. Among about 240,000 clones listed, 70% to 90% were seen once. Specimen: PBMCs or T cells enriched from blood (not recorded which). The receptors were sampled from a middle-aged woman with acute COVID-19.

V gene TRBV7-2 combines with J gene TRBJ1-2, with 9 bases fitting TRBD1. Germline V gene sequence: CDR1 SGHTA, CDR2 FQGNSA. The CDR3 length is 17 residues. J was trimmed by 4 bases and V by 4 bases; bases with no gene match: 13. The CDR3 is CASSSRSGTGKFYGYTF. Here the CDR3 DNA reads TGTGCCAGCAGCTCCCGATCCGGGACAGGGAAGTTCTATGGCTACACCTTC.

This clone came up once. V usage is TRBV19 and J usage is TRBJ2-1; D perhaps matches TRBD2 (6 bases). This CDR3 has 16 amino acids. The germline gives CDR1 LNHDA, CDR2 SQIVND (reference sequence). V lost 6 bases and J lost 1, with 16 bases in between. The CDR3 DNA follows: TGTGCCAGTAGCGTCGGGGAGGCACGATCCTACAATGAGCAGTTCTTC. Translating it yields CASSVGEARSYNEQFF.

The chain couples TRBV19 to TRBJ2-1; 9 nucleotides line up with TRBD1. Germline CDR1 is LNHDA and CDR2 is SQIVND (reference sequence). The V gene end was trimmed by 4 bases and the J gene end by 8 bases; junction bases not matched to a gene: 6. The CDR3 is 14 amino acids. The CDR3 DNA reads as TGTGCCAGTAGTAAGGACAGGGGTGGAGATGAGCAGTTCTTC. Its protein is CASSKDRGGDEQFF. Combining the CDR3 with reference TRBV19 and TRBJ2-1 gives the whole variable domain DGGITQSPKYLFRKEGQNVTLSCEQNLNHDAMYWYRQDPGQGLRLIYYSQIVNDFQKGDIAEGYSVSREKKESFPLTVTSAQKNPTAFYLCASSKDRGGDEQFFGPGTRLTVL.

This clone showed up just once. CDR3 in amino acids: CASTQSIADAYEQYF. DNA of the CDR3: TGTGCCAGCACGCAGAGTATAGCGGACGCCTACGAGCAGTACTTC. The chain employs TRBV28 and TRBJ2-7; possible D gene TRBD2, 6 bases. The ends were cut back, 7 bases at V and 2 bases at J, with 18 bases in the middle. Germline CDR1 MDHEN, CDR2 SYDVKM. There are 15 residues in the CDR3.

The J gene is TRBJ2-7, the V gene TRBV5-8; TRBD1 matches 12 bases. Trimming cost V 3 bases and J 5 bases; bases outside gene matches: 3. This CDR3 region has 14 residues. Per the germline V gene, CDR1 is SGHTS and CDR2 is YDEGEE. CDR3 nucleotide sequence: TGTGCCAGCAGCTGGGGACAGGGGGCCCACGAGCAGTACTTC. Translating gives CASSWGQGAHEQYF.

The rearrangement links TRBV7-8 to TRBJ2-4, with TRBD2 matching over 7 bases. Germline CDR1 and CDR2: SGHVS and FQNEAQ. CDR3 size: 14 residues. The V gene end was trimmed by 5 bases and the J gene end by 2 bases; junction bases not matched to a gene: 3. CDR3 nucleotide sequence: TGTGCCAGCAGCGTCGGGAGGTCCAAAAACATTCAGTACTTC. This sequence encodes CASSVGRSKNIQYF.

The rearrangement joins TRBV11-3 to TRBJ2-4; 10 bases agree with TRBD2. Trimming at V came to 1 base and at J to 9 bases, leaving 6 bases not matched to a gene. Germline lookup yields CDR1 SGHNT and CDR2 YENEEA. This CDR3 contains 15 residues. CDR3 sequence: CASSLGLAGVAIQYF. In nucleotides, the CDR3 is TGTGCCAGCAGCTTAGGGCTAGCGGGAGTTGCCATTCAGTACTTC.

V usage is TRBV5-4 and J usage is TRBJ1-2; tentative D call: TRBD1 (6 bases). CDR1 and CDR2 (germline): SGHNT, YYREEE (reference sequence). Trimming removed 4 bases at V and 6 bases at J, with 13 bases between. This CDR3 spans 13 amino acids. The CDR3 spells CASSGIGGDGYTF. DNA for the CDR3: TGTGCCAGCAGCGGGATAGGGGGGGATGGCTACACCTTC.

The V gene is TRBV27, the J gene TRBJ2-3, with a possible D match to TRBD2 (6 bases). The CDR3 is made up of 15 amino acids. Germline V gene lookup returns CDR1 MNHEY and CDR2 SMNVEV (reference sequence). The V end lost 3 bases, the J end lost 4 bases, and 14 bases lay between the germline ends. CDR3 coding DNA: TGTGCCAGCAGTTTCGACGGGAGAGGGGCAGATACGCAGTATTTT. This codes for CASSFDGRGADTQYF.

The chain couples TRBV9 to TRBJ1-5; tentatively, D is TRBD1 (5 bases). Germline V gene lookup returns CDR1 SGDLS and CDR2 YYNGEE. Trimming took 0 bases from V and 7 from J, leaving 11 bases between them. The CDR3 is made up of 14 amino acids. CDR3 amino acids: CASSVGHGGQPQHF. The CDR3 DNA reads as TGTGCCAGCAGCGTAGGCCACGGGGGGCAGCCCCAGCATTTT.

CDR3 amino acids: CASSIKRGGGTEAFF. In DNA form, the CDR3 reads TGTGCCAGTAGTATAAAACGGGGAGGAGGCACTGAAGCTTTCTTT. The chain couples TRBV19 to TRBJ1-1, with D unclear. V lost 2 bases and J lost 4, with 14 bases in between. CDR1 and CDR2 (germline): LNHDA, SQIVND (reference sequence). The CDR3 has 15 residues.

As DNA, the CDR3 is TGTGCCAGCAGTACCCCACGACAGGGCGGAGATTCACCCCTCCACTTT. It codes for CASSTPRQGGDSPLHF. This chain uses TRBV28 with TRBJ1-6; 7 bases map to TRBD1. CDR1 is MDHEN and CDR2 is SYDVKM in the germline V gene. The CDR3 sequence is 16 residues long. Losses at the gene ends were 5 bases for V and 8 bases for J; bases not matched to a gene: 12.

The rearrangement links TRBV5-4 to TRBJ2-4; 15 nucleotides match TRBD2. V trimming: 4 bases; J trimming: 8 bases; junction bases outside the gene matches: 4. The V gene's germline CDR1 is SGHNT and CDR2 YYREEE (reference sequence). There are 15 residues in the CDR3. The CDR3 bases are TGTGCCAGCAGCAGGACTAGCGGGAGGGAGGACATTCAGTACTTC. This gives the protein CASSRTSGREDIQYF.

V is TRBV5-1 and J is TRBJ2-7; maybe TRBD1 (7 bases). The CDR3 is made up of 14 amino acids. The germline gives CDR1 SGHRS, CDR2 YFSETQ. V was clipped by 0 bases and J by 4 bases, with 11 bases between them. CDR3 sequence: CASSLGQGGYEQYF. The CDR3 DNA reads TGCGCCAGCAGCTTGGGGCAGGGGGGATACGAGCAGTACTTC.

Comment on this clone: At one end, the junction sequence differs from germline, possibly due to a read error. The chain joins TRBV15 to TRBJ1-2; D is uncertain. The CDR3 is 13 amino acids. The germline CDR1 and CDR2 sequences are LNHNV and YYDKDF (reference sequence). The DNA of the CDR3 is TGTGCCACCAGCAGAGATCTCGACTACGGCTACACCTTC. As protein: CATSRDLDYGYTF.

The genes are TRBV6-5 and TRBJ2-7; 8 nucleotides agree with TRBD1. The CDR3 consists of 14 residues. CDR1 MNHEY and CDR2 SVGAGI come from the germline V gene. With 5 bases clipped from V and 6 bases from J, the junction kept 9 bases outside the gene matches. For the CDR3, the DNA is TGTGCCAGCAGTCCTAGGACAGGGTACGGCGAGCAGTACTTC. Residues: CASSPRTGYGEQYF.

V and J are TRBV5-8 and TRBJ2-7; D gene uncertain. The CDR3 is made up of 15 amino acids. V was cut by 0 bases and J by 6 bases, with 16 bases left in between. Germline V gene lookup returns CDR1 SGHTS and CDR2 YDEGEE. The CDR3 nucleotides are TGTGCCAGCAGCTTGGTGGCAGGTTGGCCGACCGAGCAGTACTTC. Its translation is CASSLVAGWPTEQYF.

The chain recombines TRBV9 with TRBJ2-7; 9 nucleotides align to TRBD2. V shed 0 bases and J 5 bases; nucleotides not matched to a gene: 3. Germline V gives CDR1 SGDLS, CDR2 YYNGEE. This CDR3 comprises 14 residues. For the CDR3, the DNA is TGTGCCAGCAGCGTAGATGTAGCGGGAGACGAGCAGTACTTC. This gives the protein CASSVDVAGDEQYF.

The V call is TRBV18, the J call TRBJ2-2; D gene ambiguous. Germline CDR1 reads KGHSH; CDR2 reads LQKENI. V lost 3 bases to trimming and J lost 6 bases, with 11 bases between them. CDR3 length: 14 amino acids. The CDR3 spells CASSPDQTPGELFF. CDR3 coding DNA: TGTGCCAGCTCACCTGATCAGACACCCGGGGAGCTGTTTTTT.

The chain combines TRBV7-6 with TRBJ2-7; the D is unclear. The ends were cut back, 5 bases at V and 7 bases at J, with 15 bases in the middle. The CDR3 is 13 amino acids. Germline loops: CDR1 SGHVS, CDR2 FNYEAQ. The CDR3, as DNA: TGTGCCAGCAGCCTTCACCCGTCTCGGGAGCAGTACTTC. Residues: CASSLHPSREQYF.

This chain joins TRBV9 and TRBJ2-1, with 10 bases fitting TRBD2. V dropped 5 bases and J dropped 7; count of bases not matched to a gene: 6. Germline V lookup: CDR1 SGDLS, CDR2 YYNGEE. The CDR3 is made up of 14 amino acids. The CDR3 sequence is CASSLAGEGNEQFF. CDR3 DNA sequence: TGTGCCAGCAGTCTAGCGGGAGAAGGAAATGAGCAGTTCTTC.

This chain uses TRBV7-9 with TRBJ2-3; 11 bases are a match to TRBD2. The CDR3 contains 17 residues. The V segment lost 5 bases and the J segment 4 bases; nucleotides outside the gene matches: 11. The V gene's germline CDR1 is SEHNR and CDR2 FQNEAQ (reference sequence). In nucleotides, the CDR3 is TGTGCCAGCAGCACAGAAACCGGGACTAGCGGCCCAGATACGCAGTATTTT. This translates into CASSTETGTSGPDTQYF.

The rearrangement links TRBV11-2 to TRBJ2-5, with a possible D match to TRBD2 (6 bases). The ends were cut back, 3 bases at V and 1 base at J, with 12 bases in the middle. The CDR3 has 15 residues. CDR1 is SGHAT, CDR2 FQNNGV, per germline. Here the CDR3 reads CASSFGDSGQETQYF. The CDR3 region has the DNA TGTGCCAGCAGCTTCGGTGATAGCGGCCAAGAGACCCAGTACTTC.

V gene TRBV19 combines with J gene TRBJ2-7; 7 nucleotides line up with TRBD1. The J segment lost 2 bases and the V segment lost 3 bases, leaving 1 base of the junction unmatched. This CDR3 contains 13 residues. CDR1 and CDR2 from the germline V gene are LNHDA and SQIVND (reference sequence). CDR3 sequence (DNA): TGTGCCAGTAGTATGGACAGGACCTACGAGCAGTACTTC. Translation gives CASSMDRTYEQYF.

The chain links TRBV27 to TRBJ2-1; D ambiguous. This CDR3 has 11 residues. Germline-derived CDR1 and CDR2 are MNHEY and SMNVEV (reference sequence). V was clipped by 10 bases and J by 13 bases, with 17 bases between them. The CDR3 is CATRMSLSQFF. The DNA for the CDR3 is TGTGCCACCCGAATGTCCCTATCTCAGTTCTTC.